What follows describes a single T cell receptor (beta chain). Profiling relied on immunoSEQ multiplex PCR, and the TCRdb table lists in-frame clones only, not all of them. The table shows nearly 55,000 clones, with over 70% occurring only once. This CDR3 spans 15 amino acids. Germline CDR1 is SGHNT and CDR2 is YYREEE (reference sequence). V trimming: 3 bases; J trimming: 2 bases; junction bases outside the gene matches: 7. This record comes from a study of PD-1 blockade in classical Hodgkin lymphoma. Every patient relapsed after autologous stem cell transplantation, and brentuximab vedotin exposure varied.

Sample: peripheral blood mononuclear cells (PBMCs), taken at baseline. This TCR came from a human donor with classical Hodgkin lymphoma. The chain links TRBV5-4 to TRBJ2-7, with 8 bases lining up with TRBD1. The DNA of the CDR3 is TGTGCCAGCAGCTCCCAGGGGGCGCCCGCCTACGAGCAGTACTTC. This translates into CASSSQGAPAYEQYF.